The source of this T cell receptor beta chain is a study of cytomegalovirus exposure and HLA in healthy donors (dated by TCRdb to the late 2010s). Background on the whole study: In an earlier analysis of 587 of the donors, 276 Gb of sequence data and 117 million unique TCR beta sequences from approximately 180 million T cells were reported. Around 300 gigabases of sequencing data and approximately 93 million unique TCR sequences were included in an early release covering about 700 HLA-typed donors. The genetic ancestry cluster associated with self-reported Caucasian donors included 70% to 85% of the roughly 410 genotyped donors. The study aimed to test whether cataloging public T cell receptors could reveal signatures of past pathogen exposure. The study used immunosequencing to profile the T cell repertoires of hundreds of subjects and linked those repertoires to cytomegalovirus serostatus. Besides the first cohort of approximately 710 subjects, a separate validation cohort made up of 120 or so different subjects was used. The study combined high-throughput TCR immunosequencing, statistical association of individual TCRs with disease status, and machine learning to predict cytomegalovirus infection status. To study patterns of TCR occurrence, a later analysis re-analyzed previously published TCR beta repertoires from hundreds of donors and added high-resolution HLA genotyping. In the later analysis, no new phenotypic data were used to find candidate immune exposures; instead, reliance was placed on TCR beta sequences and their occurrence across donors. An earlier analysis of approximately 500 of the donors applied high-throughput TCR beta sequencing to assess whether each TCR beta V gene segment acted as functional or pseudogenic. Donor age, sex, ethnicity and CMV serostatus were compiled alongside the repertoire data. Genome-wide SNP genotypes for about 55% of the 666 donors were used in a later genetic analysis, which treated that subset as a discovery cohort. All discovery cohort repertoires had been generated using a single sequencing platform. HLA typing included class I and class II loci at four-digit resolution. Typing coverage differed by locus: A, B, C, DRB1 and DQB1 were typed in about 629-630 donors, DQA1 in about 500, DPA1 in 600 to 610, and DPB1 in 472. Because of strong linkage in the cohort, roughly five DR-DQ haplotypes were treated as single units for association and clustering. Among about 390 genotyped donors of the cohort, an average of roughly 240,000 unique TCR beta nucleotide sequences were sequenced per donor, roughly 20% of them non-productive. Paper-wide results and their limitations: Most TCR sequences were observed very rarely across donors, whereas some public TCRs were present in many individuals. Correlated functional status among segregating V segments might reflect linkage disequilibrium, but an unknown experimental factor could not be ruled out. Over 15 rarely observed V segments, including chromosome 9 orphons, were excluded from the earlier analysis of approximately 500 of the donors because counts were too low. CMV serostatus was the only immune exposure information available for the cohort. A further reported finding was that TCR beta sequences accurately predicted the HLA-A and HLA-B alleles for most subjects in the first cohort. When HLA alleles, especially DR and DQ, strongly co-occurred, TCR associations were difficult to assign to individual alleles. In both the original and validation cohorts, the classifier was reported to diagnose cytomegalovirus status with high specificity and sensitivity. HLA typing was unavailable for some donors at each locus, so association tests used only the typed subset. A few of the identified cytomegalovirus-associated TCR beta chains were confirmed in vitro to be specific for cytomegalovirus antigens. It was suggested by the authors that the approach could potentially be generalized to other disease states and immunological phenotypes. The cohort was sequenced for TCR beta chains only, and without alpha or paired-chain data the features that could be detected were limited. In a later genetic analysis, a missense DCLRE1C variant was associated with V-gene and J-gene trimming of TCR beta chains, and the association was replicated in an independent cohort. At a false discovery rate of 0.05, a later analysis linked some 17,000 TCR beta sequences to specific HLA alleles. The 87-base-pair reads could not distinguish some IMGT-functional V segments, including TRBV6-2 and TRBV6-3, so those segments were excluded. A later analysis found that TCR association rates varied across HLA loci, with DRB1 alleles showing the most associated TCRs and HLA-C alleles the fewest. In the study, 150 to 200 TCR beta chains were listed as associated with cytomegalovirus. In a later analysis, HLA-associated TCR beta chains showed more clonal expansion and lower generation probabilities than non-associated chains that were equally common. According to a later analysis, parvovirus B19, influenza, CMV and Epstein-Barr virus appeared linked to several top co-occurrence clusters. The sequencing pipeline was judged likely to have produced a cluster of highly shared sequence variants as a technical artifact. Broadly in line with IMGT annotations, most TCR beta V segments showed up in productive rearrangements about 90% or about 30% of the time in an earlier analysis of several hundred of the donors. Compared with the approximately 670-donor mean, donors in an Asian-associated ancestry cluster had fewer N-insertions in productive TCRs, according to a later genetic analysis. Sequencing depth was assumed to be roughly uniform across donors in the presence/absence analyses, though that assumption may not hold. Most CMV-associated TCR beta chains appeared to be HLA-restricted in a later analysis, and the HLA associations seemed to be driven largely by CMV exposure.

CDR1 and CDR2, per the germline V gene, are SNHLY and FYNNEI. Trimming takes 3 bases off V and 6 bases off J; junction bases not matched to a gene: 4. The CDR3 covers 14 residues, taking in both the cysteine and the phenylalanine. CDR3 DNA only is kept here, 42 bases in frame from base 1. The cohort comprised around 690 healthy bone marrow donors. All cohort members were sampled while nominally healthy, although unrecorded immune exposures were likely present. The donor tested CMV seronegative, placing the donor among the 300 to 450 seronegative members of the cohort. A peripheral blood sample was provided by each donor, and peripheral blood mononuclear cells were used for TCR beta sequencing. Genomic DNA was extracted from the blood cell samples with the Qiagen DNeasy Blood Extraction Kit. Library preparation employed the immunoSEQ multiplex PCR assay. For the multiplex PCR, a mixture combining 60 forward primers for TCR Vbeta segments and 13 reverse primers for TCR Jbeta segments was used. A multiplex PCR assay on genomic DNA amplified the CDR3 region of rearranged TCR beta genes. The amplified TCR beta libraries were sequenced on the Illumina HiSeq System as 87-base-pair reads. The published analysis was carried out like this. In a later analysis, about 80 million unique TCR beta chains were counted across the 500 to 850 repertoires, and around 10 million of these chains were shared by at least two donors. Raw reads were error-corrected and collapsed into unique sequences by a nearest-neighbor algorithm in which closely related sequences were merged to remove PCR and sequencing errors. To assign V, D and J gene segments, CDR3 sequences were aligned to IMGT reference sequences. Each retained sequence needed at least a six-nucleotide match to both a V gene segment and a J gene segment. Rearrangements were called productive when the CDR3 lacked stop codons and stayed in frame with V and J; all others were non-productive. Following IMGT convention, CDR3 was defined as the stretch from the second conserved V-encoded cysteine up to the conserved J-encoded phenylalanine. In an earlier analysis of 500 to 650 of the donors, sequences lacking an unambiguous match to a single V gene segment were excluded. An earlier analysis of several hundred of the donors called V segments functional above 56.7% productive rearrangements and segregating when the between-donor standard deviation exceeded 5%. To diagnose cytomegalovirus status from the catalog of TCR beta chain sequences, a statistical classification framework was built. V and J gene assignment, in a later analysis, came from comparing TCR nucleotide sequences with IMGT/GENE-DB human TR gene sequences. In a later analysis, CDR3 sequences and most-parsimonious VDJ recombination scenarios were assigned using the TCRdist pipeline. In a later analysis, every TCR beta chain was defined by the combination of its CDR3 amino acid sequence and its V-gene family, and reads without a unique V-gene family were dropped. In a later analysis, some 600 highly shared, low-generation-probability nucleotide sequences were removed to address suspected cross-contamination and a sequencing artifact. In a later analysis, a clonal expansion index was calculated for each public chain from normalized within-repertoire ranks of inferred template counts. In a later analysis, generation probabilities were computed with a VDJ recombination model fitted to out-of-frame rearrangements, and the resulting probabilities were checked against IGoR. Hypergeometric tests were used in a later analysis to score TCR-TCR, TCR-HLA and TCR-CMV co-occurrence, with a repertoire-size bias correction applied to the TCR pairs. False discovery rates were estimated in a later analysis by permuting HLA or CMV assignments 20 times. A later analysis grouped co-occurring TCRs with DBSCAN, adding TCRdist sequence similarity when clustering within HLA-allele-positive subsets. Repertoires with fewer than 30,000 or more than 120,000 public chains, plus five repertoires with anomalous nucleotide sharing, were excluded from co-occurrence clustering. Sourced from immuneACCESS, this table was stored by TCRdb with only in-frame sequences that have V and J called. A share of the clones is absent; for the studies checked, an unresolved V gene accounts for under half, and the remainder has no known explanation. V and J calls and clone size follow that table, whereas D and trimming were derived from the DNA. This sample comprises around 140,000 clones, around four fifths of them detected only once. The ten largest clones take up 1.9% of the sample.

Of note for this clone: It has no known antigen specificity. No base-level quality is on record; no much larger clone is a single base apart.

The sequence was collected from a middle-aged woman in good health and CMV-seronegative. Sequencing was done on a sample of PBMCs. The rearrangement joined TRBV2 to TRBJ2-2, with 7 bases in between that match TRBD2. The nucleotides read TGTGCCAGCAGTGAGGGGAGGGTGGCCGGGGAGCTGTTTTTT. Its coded protein is CASSEGRVAGELFF. The reference TRBV2 and TRBJ2-2 proteins fill in what lies around the CDR3, so the full variable domain reads EPEVTQTPSHQVTQMGQEVILRCVPISNHLYFYWYRQILGQKVEFLVSFYNNEISEKSEIFDDQFSVERPDGSNFTLKIRSTKLEDSAMYFCASSEGRVAGELFFGEGSRLTVL.